Below are 15 T cell receptor beta chains sequenced from a single sample in a study of control samples from healthy donors and cancer patients. The protocol was immunoSEQ multiplex PCR, while the TCRdb copy is restricted to in-frame clones and leaves out a portion. The sample shows more than 85,000 clones, roughly 89% of them seen only once. The specimen was blood. Receptor source: a woman aged 45-65 years in good health.

The V and J genes are TRBV10-1 and TRBJ2-5; maybe TRBD1 (6 bases). The CDR3 is 15 residues long. CDR1 and CDR2 (germline): WNHNN, SYGVQD (reference sequence). The V end lost 2 bases, the J end lost 5 bases, and 15 bases lay between the germline ends. The CDR3 loop reads CASSESVQGPETQYF. CDR3 coding DNA: TGCGCCAGCAGTGAGAGCGTACAGGGTCCGGAGACCCAGTACTTC.

This clone occurred once. This chain uses TRBV15 with TRBJ2-3, with D perhaps being TRBD1 or TRBD2 (5 bases each). Germline V lookup: CDR1 LNHNV, CDR2 YYDKDF (reference sequence). Trimming took off 0 bases at V and 1 base at J, with 11 bases between the two ends. The CDR3 has 16 residues. The CDR3 region has the DNA TGTGCCACCAGCAGAGATCGGGGCGGCGGCACAGATACGCAGTATTTT. It translates to CATSRDRGGGTDTQYF.

This clone was seen just once. V usage is TRBV7-3 and J usage is TRBJ2-3; 8 positions match TRBD2. The ends lost 5 bases at V and 2 bases at J; junction bases unmatched: 6. Germline-derived CDR1 and CDR2 are SGHTA and FQGTGA. This CDR3 comprises 15 residues. The CDR3 spells CASSVAGQATDTQYF. CDR3 coding DNA: TGTGCCAGCAGCGTAGCGGGGCAGGCCACAGATACGCAGTATTTT.

The chain links TRBV5-1 to TRBJ1-1; 7 bases fit TRBD1. This CDR3 is built from 18 residues. Germline CDR1 SGHRS, CDR2 YFSETQ. V lost 0 bases, J lost 0 bases, and 11 bases stayed unmatched. CDR3 in amino acids: CASSLESSGTDLNTEAFF. In nucleotides, the CDR3 is TGCGCCAGCAGCTTGGAAAGTTCCGGGACAGACTTGAACACTGAAGCTTTCTTT.

The chain carries TRBV3-1 (or the pseudogene TRBV3-2) and TRBJ2-1; D is unresolved. This CDR3 spans 11 amino acids. Trimming shortened V by 1 base and J by 8 bases, and 3 bases separated the two germline ends. Germline V CDR1 and CDR2: LGHDT, YNNKEL (reference sequence). CDR3 sequence (DNA): TGTGCCAGCAGCCAAGTCGATGAGCAGTTCTTC. Translating gives CASSQVDEQFF.

The V call is TRBV30, the J call TRBJ2-2; 7 bases line up with TRBD1. Germline V gives CDR1 GTSNPN, CDR2 SVGIG (reference sequence). The CDR3 has 17 residues. V lost 2 bases, J lost 5 bases, and 14 bases stayed unmatched. As DNA, the CDR3 is TGTGCCTGGAGTAAAGGCTACCAGGGGGTGGAGACCGGGGAGCTGTTTTTT. The encoded protein is CAWSKGYQGVETGELFF.

The rearrangement joins TRBV7-9 to TRBJ2-5, with 7 positions matching TRBD2. Looked up from germline, CDR1 is SEHNR and CDR2 is FQNEAQ (reference sequence). The V segment lost 5 bases and the J segment 5 bases; nucleotides outside the gene matches: 5. The CDR3 is 13 amino acids. This chain's CDR3 is CASSPSGGETQYF. CDR3 in DNA: TGTGCCAGCAGCCCCTCCGGGGGGGAGACCCAGTACTTC.

The V and J genes are TRBV7-2 and TRBJ2-1; 8 nucleotides align to TRBD1. Germline CDR1 reads SGHTA; CDR2 reads FQGNSA. Losses at the gene ends were 3 bases for V and 2 bases for J; bases not matched to a gene: 3. The CDR3 has 15 residues. DNA for the CDR3: TGTGCCAGCAGCTTTACAGGGGGGCCCTACAATGAGCAGTTCTTC. This encodes CASSFTGGPYNEQFF.

V usage is TRBV5-5 and J usage is TRBJ2-7; D could derive from TRBD1 or TRBD2 (5 bases each). Trimming shortened V by 2 bases and J by 2 bases, and 14 bases separated the two germline ends. The germline V gene has CDR1 SGHKS and CDR2 YYEKEE (reference sequence). The CDR3 contains 15 residues. The CDR3 loop is CASSFNGQAAYEQYV. CDR3 bases: TGTGCCAGCAGCTTCAACGGACAAGCGGCCTACGAGCAGTACGTC.

The table lists this clone with a few counts. This chain joins TRBV2 and TRBJ1-5, with 10 bases that match TRBD1. The CDR3 covers 13 residues. V lost 8 bases and J lost 7; bases outside the gene matches: 5. Germline V lookup: CDR1 SNHLY, CDR2 FYNNEI. CDR3 bases: TGTGCCAGCCATGGACAGGGGGGCCAGCCCCAGCATTTT. This sequence encodes CASHGQGGQPQHF.

The rearrangement joins TRBV6-2 or TRBV6-3 to TRBJ1-5, with D tentatively TRBD1 (6 bases). The CDR3 is 18 amino acids. Germline values: CDR1 MNHEY, CDR2 SVGEGT. V was cut by 3 bases and J by 4 bases, with 22 bases left in between. CDR3 amino acids: CASSYSRVEGGFNQPQHF. The CDR3 nucleotides read TGTGCCAGCAGTTATTCCAGGGTTGAGGGGGGGTTTAATCAGCCCCAGCATTTT.

CDR3 coding DNA: TGTGCCAGCAGTGAACAACCCTTGGATGAGCAGTTCTTC. It specifies CASSEQPLDEQFF. The chain recombines TRBV2 with TRBJ2-1; D gene uncertain. Germline CDR1 reads SNHLY; CDR2 reads FYNNEI. V was trimmed by 2 bases and J by 8 bases, leaving 10 bases between them. The length of the CDR3 is 13 residues.

The chain has TRBV4-1 and TRBJ1-5, with no clear D. The germline V gene has CDR1 MGHRA and CDR2 YSYEKL. Trimming took 8 bases from V and 6 from J, leaving 17 bases between them. This CDR3 region has 14 residues. The CDR3 DNA reads as TGCGCCAGCGCCCCGGGTTTAACTCTTCAGCCCCAGCATTTT. It specifies CASAPGLTLQPQHF.

Here the CDR3 reads CASSQESVGSRWNEQFF. CDR3 in DNA: TGTGCCAGCAGCCAAGAATCCGTAGGGTCCAGGTGGAATGAGCAGTTCTTC. This chain connects TRBV3-1 (or the pseudogene TRBV3-2) to TRBJ2-1, with D unresolved. The V and J ends lost 0 bases and 7 bases respectively, with 19 bases between them. The CDR3 sequence is 17 residues long. Germline-derived CDR1 and CDR2 are LGHDT and YNNKEL (reference sequence).

Remarks on this clone: The identical CDR3 is also encoded by other nucleotide sequences in the sample. V gene TRBV11-2 combines with J gene TRBJ1-1, with D maybe TRBD1 (5 bases). Per germline, CDR1 SGHAT and CDR2 FQNNGV. V shed 2 bases and J shed 1 base, with 11 bases lying between them. This CDR3 contains 15 residues. For the CDR3, the DNA is TGTGCCAGCAGCTTAATGGGGGTGGGGAACACTGAAGCTTTCTTT. Protein product: CASSLMGVGNTEAFF.